This TCR beta chain is drawn from a study of T cells in Graves' hyperthyroidism and ophthalmopathy (dated by TCRdb to between 2017 and 2020). About the study as a whole: Peripheral blood was sampled at the time of initial diagnosis, prior to any treatment. To identify TCR V-J signatures that set the groups apart, the researchers used a discovery cohort of roughly 100 patients, made up of some 41 with Graves' ophthalmopathy and 55 to 65 with stable Graves' hyperthyroidism. An independent validation cohort of under 20 hyperthyroidism patients and 17 patients who later progressed to ophthalmopathy tested prospective prediction of ophthalmopathy. The roughly 100 discovery patients were randomly split 7:3 into training and test sets. In addition, the study compared T-cell repertoires in thyroid tissue and in blood from roughly 6 Graves' hyperthyroidism patients. Once sampling was done, hyperthyroidism patients were given methimazole at a starting dose of 30 mg daily, whereas ophthalmopathy patients were given high-dose intravenous methylprednisolone. According to the paper, TCR Vbeta CDR3 sequencing was carried out on more than 120 peripheral blood samples, which came from some 41 ophthalmopathy, 70 to 80 hyperthyroidism and about 17 progressor patients.

Stable Graves' hyperthyroidism was defined as the absence of progression to ophthalmopathy over 18 months of follow-up. The hyperthyroidism patients were between 18 and 65 years old and newly diagnosed, with a disease duration of less than 2 months. Any patient with an uncontrolled infection, another autoimmune disease, pregnancy or lactation was excluded. Diagnoses were based on clinical symptoms, serum thyroxine and TRAb, thyroid ultrasound and orbital computed tomography. PBMCs were isolated from more than 8 ml of fresh peripheral blood by Ficoll-Paque density gradient centrifugation. Trizol reagent was used to extract total RNA, and RNA quality was then checked on an Agilent 2100 Bioanalyzer. Overall results and qualifications from the work: Ophthalmopathy was separated from stable hyperthyroidism by a 13 V-J signature model, with over 85% sensitivity and roughly 84% specificity obtained in cross-validation and 80%/75% obtained in testing. No statistical method was used to set the sample size in advance, and investigators knew the group allocation. Blood samples also contained most of the expanded thyroid clonotypes (frequency above 0.001), which suggests that blood repertoires may reflect thyroid immune responses. During validation, the model predicted progression to ophthalmopathy a median of approximately 6.5 months ahead of onset, with roughly 65% sensitivity and about 72% specificity.

The TCR beta CDR3 regions were amplified from the RNA transcripts. The TCR CDR3 was subjected to a first round of RT-PCR using the HTBI primer set and the Qiagen OneStep RT-PCR kit. Libraries were constructed in a second round of multiplex PCR, after which size selection and purification were carried out. The libraries were sequenced on an Illumina HiSeq2000 using paired-end 100 bp reads. The authors processed their data as follows. SOAPnuke was used to process the raw data, with reads discarded if the reads contained adapters or uncalled bases, had a mean Phred below 15, or lacked an exact constant-primer or identifier match. High-quality paired reads were merged using COPE v1.2.5, and each unique nucleotide sequence was defined as a clonotype. Clonotypes were aligned to IMGT TRBV, TRBD and TRBJ reference segments using MiTCR v1.1. Analysis was restricted to V-J combinations with a frequency above 0.0001, which covered 99.2% of repertoires. A TCS score was defined as the ratio between F50 (clonal expansion) and ExV (chaos), using BLOSUM62-based TCRdist between CDR3 peptides within each V-J. Welch's t-statistics and random forest reduced fewer than 600 V-J features to roughly 13, which were used in a naive Bayes classifier (R e1071). The public reads were run again by TCRdb, first through fastp at Q25 and then through MiXCR, and only productive beta chains were kept. Each CDR3 protein appears once, grouped with its most common genes and DNA. The V and J calls reflect TCRdb's pipeline rather than the authors' work. The sample table shows some 350,000 distinct CDR3 sequences, and roughly 25% are seen once. In total, the top ten clones hold 73% of the sample.

As concerns this clonotype: This receptor's antigen is unknown. The sample holds no much larger clone one base away, and base qualities are not on file.

V is pared back by 4 bases and J by 2 bases, with 9 bases lying between the germline termini. From cysteine to phenylalanine, the CDR3 is 13 amino acids long. The kept DNA is CDR3 alone, 39 bases in frame from the first base. Reading the germline V gene (reference sequence) gives CDR1 LNHDA and CDR2 SQIVND. The rearranged chain carries TRBV19 and TRBJ2-7; the D gene cannot be named for sure. This receptor was obtained from a middle-aged man with Graves' hyperthyroidism. The sample was blood. In nucleotide form, the sequence is TGTGCCAGTAGTACGCAGTTCACCTACGAGCAGTACTTC. Protein translation: CASSTQFTYEQYF.